This T cell receptor (beta chain) came from a study of cytomegalovirus exposure and HLA in healthy donors. PCR was performed using 60 Vbeta and 13 Jbeta primers. The repertoire was sequenced with immunoSEQ multiplex PCR; TCRdb's copy has only in-frame clones and lacks some. The data show about 140,000 clones, with around 90% seen just once and 0.45% to 0.6% held by the top ten. The CDR3 consists of 14 residues. The germline CDR1 and CDR2 sequences are MNHEY and SVGAGI. V trimming: 6 bases; J trimming: 5 bases; junction bases outside the gene matches: 9. Sequencing used PBMCs. This TCR was sampled from a woman aged 40 to 55 in good health and CMV-seronegative. The chain joins TRBV6-5 to TRBJ1-2; TRBD1 matches 7 bases. CDR3 nucleotide sequence: TGTGCCAGCAGAACCCCGGGACAGCCATATGGCTACACCTTC. The encoded protein is CASRTPGQPYGYTF.